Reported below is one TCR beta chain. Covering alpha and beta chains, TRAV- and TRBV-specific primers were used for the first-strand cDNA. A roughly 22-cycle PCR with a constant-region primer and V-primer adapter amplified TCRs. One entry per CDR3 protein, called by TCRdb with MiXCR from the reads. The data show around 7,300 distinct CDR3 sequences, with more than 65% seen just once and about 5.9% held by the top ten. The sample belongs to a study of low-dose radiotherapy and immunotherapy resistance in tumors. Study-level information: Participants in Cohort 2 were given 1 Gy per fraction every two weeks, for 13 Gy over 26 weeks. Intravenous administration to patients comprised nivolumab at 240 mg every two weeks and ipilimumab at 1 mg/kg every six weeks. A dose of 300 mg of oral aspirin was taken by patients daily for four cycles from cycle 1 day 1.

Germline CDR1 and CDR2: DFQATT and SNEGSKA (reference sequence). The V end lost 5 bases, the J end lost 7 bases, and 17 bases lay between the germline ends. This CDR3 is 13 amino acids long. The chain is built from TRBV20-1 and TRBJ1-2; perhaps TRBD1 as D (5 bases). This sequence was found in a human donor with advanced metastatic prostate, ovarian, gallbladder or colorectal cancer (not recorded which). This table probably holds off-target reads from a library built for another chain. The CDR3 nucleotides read TGCAGTGCTGGTGTAGGGGATCGTACTGGCTACACCTTC. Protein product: CSAGVGDRTGYTF.